The clone carrying this T cell receptor (beta chain) has at least ten counts. The record originates from a study of T-cell reconstitution after alpha-beta-depleted transplantation in children. Trimming removed 6 bases from V and 9 bases from J, with 24 bases in between. The CDR3 is 15 residues long. Germline-derived CDR1 and CDR2 are DFQATT and SNEGSKA (reference sequence). Unique molecular identifiers were used to barcode this TCRbeta library. TCRdb reprocessed the PCR reads with MiXCR, giving one entry per CDR3 protein. The sample lists 260,000 or so distinct CDR3 sequences, approximately 12% occurring once.

The receptor's source is a human donor who donated a stem cell graft to a child with acute lymphoblastic leukemia. Material: PBMCs from the stem cell graft donor, obtained from the stem cell graft. V is TRBV20-1 and J is TRBJ2-1, with D maybe TRBD2 (6 bases). The CDR3 coding sequence is TGCAGTGCCCTTAGCGGCCTGAAAATAGTCAGTGAGCAGTTCTTC. The encoded protein is CSALSGLKIVSEQFF.